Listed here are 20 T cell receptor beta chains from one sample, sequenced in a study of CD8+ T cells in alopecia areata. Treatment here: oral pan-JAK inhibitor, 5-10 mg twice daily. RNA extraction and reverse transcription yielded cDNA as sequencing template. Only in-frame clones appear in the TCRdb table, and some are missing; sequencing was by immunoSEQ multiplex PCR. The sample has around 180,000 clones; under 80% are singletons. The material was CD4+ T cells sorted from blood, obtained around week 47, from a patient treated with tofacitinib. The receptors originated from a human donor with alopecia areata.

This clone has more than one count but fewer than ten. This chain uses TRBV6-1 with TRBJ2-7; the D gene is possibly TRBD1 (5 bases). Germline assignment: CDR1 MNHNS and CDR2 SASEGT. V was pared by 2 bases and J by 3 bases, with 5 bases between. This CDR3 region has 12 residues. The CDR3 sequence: CASSERGYEQYF. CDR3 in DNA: TGTGCCAGCAGTGAAAGGGGCTACGAGCAGTACTTC.

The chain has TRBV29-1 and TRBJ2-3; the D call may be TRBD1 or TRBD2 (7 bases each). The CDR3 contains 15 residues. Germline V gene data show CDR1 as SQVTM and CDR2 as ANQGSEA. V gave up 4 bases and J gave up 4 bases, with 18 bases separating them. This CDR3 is CSVGQGGAAADTQYF. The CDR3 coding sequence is TGCAGCGTTGGCCAGGGGGGGGCGGCGGCAGATACGCAGTATTTT.

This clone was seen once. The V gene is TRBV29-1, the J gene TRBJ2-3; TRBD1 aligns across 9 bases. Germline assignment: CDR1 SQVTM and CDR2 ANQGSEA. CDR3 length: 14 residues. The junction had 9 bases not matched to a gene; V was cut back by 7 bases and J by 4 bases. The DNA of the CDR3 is TGCAGCGCTGGAGGGACAGGGTTTCCAGATACGCAGTATTTT. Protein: CSAGGTGFPDTQYF.

CDR3 coding DNA: TGTGCCACCAGCGCCGTAGAATTACAGTTCTTC. This codes for CATSAVELQFF. The genes are TRBV15 and TRBJ2-1; D not certain. The germline V gene has CDR1 LNHNV and CDR2 YYDKDF (reference sequence). The V gene lost 5 bases and the J gene lost 13 bases, with 12 bases spanning the gap. The CDR3 runs 11 residues.

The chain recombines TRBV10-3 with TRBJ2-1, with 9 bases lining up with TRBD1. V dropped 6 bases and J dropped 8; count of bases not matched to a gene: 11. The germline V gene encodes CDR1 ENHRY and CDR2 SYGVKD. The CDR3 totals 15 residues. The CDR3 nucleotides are TGTGCCATCAGCTTAGACAGGGGGAAATCAGATGAGCAGTTCTTC. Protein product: CAISLDRGKSDEQFF.

CDR3 sequence: CAWGNSGGNQPQHF. The CDR3 DNA reads TGTGCCTGGGGAAATTCGGGCGGCAATCAGCCCCAGCATTTT. The chain is built from TRBV30 and TRBJ1-5; D not resolved. V lost 5 bases and J 2 bases, leaving 13 bases between the germline ends. Germline values: CDR1 GTSNPN, CDR2 SVGIG (reference sequence). The CDR3 has 14 residues.

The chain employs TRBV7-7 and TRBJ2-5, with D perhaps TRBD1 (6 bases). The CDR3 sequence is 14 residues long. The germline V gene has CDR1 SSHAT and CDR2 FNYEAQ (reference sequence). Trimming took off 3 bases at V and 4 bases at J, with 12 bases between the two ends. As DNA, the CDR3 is TGTGCCAGCAGCTTTAGACCAGGGGCAGAGACCCAGTACTTC. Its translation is CASSFRPGAETQYF.

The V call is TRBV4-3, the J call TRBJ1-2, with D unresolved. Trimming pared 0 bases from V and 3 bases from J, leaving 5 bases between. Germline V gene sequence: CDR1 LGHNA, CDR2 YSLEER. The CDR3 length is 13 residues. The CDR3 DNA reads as TGCGCCAGCAGCCAAGATACGGACTATGGCTACACCTTC. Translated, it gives CASSQDTDYGYTF.

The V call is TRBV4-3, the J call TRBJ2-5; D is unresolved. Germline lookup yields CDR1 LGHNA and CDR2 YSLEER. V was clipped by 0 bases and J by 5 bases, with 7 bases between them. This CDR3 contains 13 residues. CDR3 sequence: CASSQDFRETQYF. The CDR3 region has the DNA TGCGCCAGCAGCCAAGATTTTCGGGAGACCCAGTACTTC.

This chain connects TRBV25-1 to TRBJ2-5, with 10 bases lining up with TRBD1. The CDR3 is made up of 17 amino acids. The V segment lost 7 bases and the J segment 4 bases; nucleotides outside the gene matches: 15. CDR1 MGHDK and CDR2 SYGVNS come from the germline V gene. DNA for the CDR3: TGTGCCAGCACCCCCACTGGACAGGGGGGATTGAGAGAGACCCAGTACTTC. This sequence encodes CASTPTGQGGLRETQYF.

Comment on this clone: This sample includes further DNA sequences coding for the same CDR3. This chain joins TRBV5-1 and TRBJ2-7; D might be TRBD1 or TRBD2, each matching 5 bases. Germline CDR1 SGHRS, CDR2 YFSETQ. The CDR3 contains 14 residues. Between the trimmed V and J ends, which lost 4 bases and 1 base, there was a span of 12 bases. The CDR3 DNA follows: TGCGCCAGCAGCGTAACAGGAGGATCCTACGAGCAGTACTTC. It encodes CASSVTGGSYEQYF. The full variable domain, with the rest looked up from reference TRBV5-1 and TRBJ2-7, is KAGVTQTPRYLIKTRGQQVTLSCSPISGHRSVSWYQQTPGQGLQFLFEYFSETQRNKGNFPGRFSGRQFSNSRSEMNVSTLELGDSALYLCASSVTGGSYEQYFGPGTRLTVT.

The CDR3 reads CASRAQGGGSYEQYF. The CDR3 DNA is TGTGCCAGCAGGGCCCAAGGTGGTGGGAGCTACGAGCAGTACTTC. This chain links TRBV6-1 with TRBJ2-7; D perhaps matches TRBD2 (5 bases). CDR3 length: 15 amino acids. Germline CDR1 is MNHNS and CDR2 is SASEGT. The ends were cut back, 6 bases at V and 3 bases at J, with 18 bases in the middle.

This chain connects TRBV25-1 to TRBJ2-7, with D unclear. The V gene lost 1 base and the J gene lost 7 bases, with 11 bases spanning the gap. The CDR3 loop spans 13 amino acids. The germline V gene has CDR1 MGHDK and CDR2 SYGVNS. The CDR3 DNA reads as TGTGCCAGCAGTGAATCACAGCGAGAAGAGCAGTACTTC. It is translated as CASSESQREEQYF.

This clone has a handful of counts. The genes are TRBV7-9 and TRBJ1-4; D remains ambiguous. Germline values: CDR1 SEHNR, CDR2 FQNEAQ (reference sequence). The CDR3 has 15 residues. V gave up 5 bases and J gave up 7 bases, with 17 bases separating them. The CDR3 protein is CASSPRPRAGEKLFF. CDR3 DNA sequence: TGTGCCAGCAGCCCTAGGCCTCGGGCCGGTGAAAAACTGTTTTTT.

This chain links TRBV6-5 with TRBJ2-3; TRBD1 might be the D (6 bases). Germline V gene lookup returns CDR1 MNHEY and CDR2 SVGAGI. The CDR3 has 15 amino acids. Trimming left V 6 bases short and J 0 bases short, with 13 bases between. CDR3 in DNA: TGTGCCAGCAGCACCGGACAGAGTAGCACAGATACGCAGTATTTT. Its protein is CASSTGQSSTDTQYF.

The CDR3 is CASSPGLAGDYEQYF. The CDR3 DNA is TGCGCCAGCAGCCCTGGACTAGCGGGGGACTACGAGCAGTACTTC. The chain has TRBV5-1 and TRBJ2-7; 13 bases map to TRBD2. Germline values: CDR1 SGHRS, CDR2 YFSETQ. J lost 3 bases, V lost 4 bases, and 4 bases had no gene match. CDR3 length: 15 amino acids.

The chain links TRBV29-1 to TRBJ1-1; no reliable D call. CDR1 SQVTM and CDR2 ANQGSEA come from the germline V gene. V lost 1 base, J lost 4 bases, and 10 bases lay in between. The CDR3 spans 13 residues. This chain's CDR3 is CSVEGARSTEAFF. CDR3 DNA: TGCAGCGTTGAAGGGGCCAGGAGCACTGAAGCTTTCTTT.

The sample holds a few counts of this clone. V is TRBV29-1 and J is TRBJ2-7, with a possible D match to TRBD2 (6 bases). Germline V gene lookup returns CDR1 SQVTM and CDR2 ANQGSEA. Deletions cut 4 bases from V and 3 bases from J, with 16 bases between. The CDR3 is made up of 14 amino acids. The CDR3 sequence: CSVGVRPGGYEQYF. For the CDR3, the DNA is TGCAGCGTTGGAGTCCGGCCCGGGGGCTACGAGCAGTACTTC.

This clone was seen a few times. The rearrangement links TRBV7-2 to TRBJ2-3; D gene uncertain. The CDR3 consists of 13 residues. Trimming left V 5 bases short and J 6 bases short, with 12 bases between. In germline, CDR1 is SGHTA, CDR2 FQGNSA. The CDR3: CASSVTEKDTQYF. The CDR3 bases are TGTGCCAGCAGCGTAACGGAGAAGGATACGCAGTATTTT.

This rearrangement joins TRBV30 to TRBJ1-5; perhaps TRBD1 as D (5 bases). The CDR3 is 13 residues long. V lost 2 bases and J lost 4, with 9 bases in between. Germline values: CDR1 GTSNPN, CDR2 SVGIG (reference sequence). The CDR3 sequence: CAWSWAGNQPQHF. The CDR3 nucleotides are TGTGCCTGGAGTTGGGCAGGGAATCAGCCCCAGCATTTT.